This is a list of T cell receptor beta chains from one sample in a study of response to subunit inactivated influenza vaccine. From the RT-PCR reads, TCRdb called clonotypes with MiXCR, one entry per CDR3 protein. The sample has roughly 620,000 distinct CDR3 sequences, over 9% seen once. These data were also reused for a study on T cells expressing NK-cell markers.

The specimen comprised PBMCs from blood, sampled on the day of vaccination. These TCRs come from a man aged 50 to 60 who received an inactivated influenza vaccine. Each CDR3 is given with its conserved first and last residue. The D gene is left open where the match is weak. For some rows the clone size is stated as once, few or many, or as a class when expanded; others skip it.

size: NA
length: 16
V: TRBV19
D: NA
J: TRBJ2-6
DNA: TGTGCCAGTACCCCTTATGGGGGGAGTGGGGCCAACGTCCTGACTTTC
CDR3: CASTPYGGSGANVLTF

size: many
length: 16
V: TRBV20-1
D: NA
J: TRBJ2-3
DNA: TGCAGTGCTAGAGATCTGCGAGCGGTGAGCACAGATACGCAGTATTTT
CDR3: CSARDLRAVSTDTQYF

size: few
length: 19
V: TRBV18
D: NA
J: TRBJ1-4
DNA: TGTGCCAGCTCACCGCGGGCTTTAGGGGACCGCGCAACTAATGAAAAACTGTTTTTT
CDR3: CASSPRALGDRATNEKLFF

size: few
length: 14
V: TRBV7-2
D: TRBD2
J: TRBJ2-7
DNA: TGTGCCAGCAGCCAGGGACTAGCGGGAGTCGAGCAGTACTTC
CDR3: CASSQGLAGVEQYF

size: few
length: 17
V: TRBV7-3
D: NA
J: TRBJ2-6
DNA: TGTGCCAGCAGCCCTGAAGGCGGAATAAAGAGGGCCAACGTCCTGACTTTC
CDR3: CASSPEGGIKRANVLTF

size: NA
length: 16
V: TRBV10-3
D: TRBD2
J: TRBJ2-3
DNA: TGTGCCTCGTCGGGTCCGGGGGGTGAAGTCACAGATACGCAGTATTTT
CDR3: CASSGPGGEVTDTQYF

size: NA
length: 20
V: TRBV4-3
D: NA
J: TRBJ2-1
DNA: TGCGCCAGCAGCCAATCGGGAGCGGCAGAATATATCCTATCCTACAATGAGCAGTTCTTC
CDR3: CASSQSGAAEYILSYNEQFF

size: NA
length: 13
V: TRBV29-1
D: TRBD2
J: TRBJ2-7
DNA: TGCAGCGTTAGCCCTACGACTAGCTCCGCGCAGTACTTC
CDR3: CSVSPTTSSAQYF

size: NA
length: 13
V: TRBV6-5
D: NA
J: TRBJ2-5
DNA: TGTGCCAGCAGTTATGGACTTATCGAGACCCAGTACTTC
CDR3: CASSYGLIETQYF

size: few
length: 16
V: TRBV30
D: TRBD2
J: TRBJ2-1
DNA: TGTGCCTGGAGGGACCGGGCGGGAGTAGGATACAATGAGCAGTTCTTC
CDR3: CAWRDRAGVGYNEQFF

size: many
length: 12
V: TRBV7-2
D: NA
J: TRBJ2-7
DNA: TGTGCCAGCAGCTTAGAGGGGCGACGGCAGTACTTC
CDR3: CASSLEGRRQYF

size: NA
length: 17
V: TRBV6-2/TRBV6-3
D: NA
J: TRBJ2-3
DNA: TGTGCCAGCAGTTACTCGATGGGAACTAGGAGCACAGATACGCAGTATTTT
CDR3: CASSYSMGTRSTDTQYF

size: NA
length: 15
V: TRBV5-1
D: TRBD1
J: TRBJ1-2
DNA: TGCGCCAGCAGCGACACCTTGACAGGGGCGGTCGGCTACACCTTC
CDR3: CASSDTLTGAVGYTF

size: few
length: 13
V: TRBV12-3/TRBV12-4
D: NA
J: TRBJ1-5
DNA: TGTGCCAGCAGTCTGGAACAGAGGATGCCCCAGCATTTT
CDR3: CASSLEQRMPQHF

size: many
length: 16
V: TRBV7-2
D: TRBD2
J: TRBJ2-1
DNA: TGTGCCAGCAGCACGGCTAGCGGGGGGCCCCCCAATGAGCAGTTCTTC
CDR3: CASSTASGGPPNEQFF

size: many
length: 15
V: TRBV5-1
D: TRBD1
J: TRBJ1-6
DNA: TGCGCCAGCAGCCCAGGGACAGGGGGAAATTCACCCCTCCACTTT
CDR3: CASSPGTGGNSPLHF

size: NA
length: 15
V: TRBV29-1
D: TRBD2
J: TRBJ2-1
DNA: TGCAGCGTCGGGACTAGCGGGAGCTCCTACAATGAGCAGTTCTTC
CDR3: CSVGTSGSSYNEQFF

size: few
length: 15
V: TRBV5-1
D: TRBD2
J: TRBJ2-7
DNA: TGCGCCAGCAGCCCCCCCCGCGGGGGGTTGTTCGAGCAGTACTTC
CDR3: CASSPPRGGLFEQYF

size: few
length: 16
V: TRBV6-4
D: TRBD2
J: TRBJ2-7
DNA: TGTGCCAGCAGTGACATGGGACTAGCGGAGACCTACGAGCAGTACTTC
CDR3: CASSDMGLAETYEQYF

size: NA
length: 14
V: TRBV4-2
D: NA
J: TRBJ1-6
DNA: TGTGCCAGCAGCCACGGCAGGGGCAATTCACCCCTCCACTTT
CDR3: CASSHGRGNSPLHF

size: NA
length: 17
V: TRBV7-9
D: TRBD1
J: TRBJ2-1
DNA: TGTGCCAGCAGCTCCGGACAGGGATCACCATGGTACAATGAGCAGTTCTTC
CDR3: CASSSGQGSPWYNEQFF

size: NA
length: 14
V: TRBV28
D: TRBD1
J: TRBJ2-2
DNA: TGTGCCAGCAAAGACAGGGGTAACACCGGGGAGCTGTTTTTT
CDR3: CASKDRGNTGELFF

size: many
length: 13
V: TRBV7-2
D: NA
J: TRBJ2-1
DNA: TGTGCCAGCAGCCATGGAGGTTACAATGAGCAGTTCTTC
CDR3: CASSHGGYNEQFF

size: NA
length: 15
V: TRBV27
D: TRBD1
J: TRBJ2-7
DNA: TGTGCCAGCAGTTTAAACGCAGGGGGTTTCTACGAGCAGTACTTC
CDR3: CASSLNAGGFYEQYF

size: NA
length: 13
V: TRBV3-1
D: NA
J: TRBJ2-7
DNA: TGTGCCATCCTCCCAGCGGTGGGCTACGAGCAGTACTTC
CDR3: CAILPAVGYEQYF

size: few
length: 13
V: TRBV7-2
D: NA
J: TRBJ2-1
DNA: TGTGCCAGCAGCTTAGTTGGAGGGAGCCAGCAGTTCTTC
CDR3: CASSLVGGSQQFF

size: few
length: 16
V: TRBV10-3
D: TRBD2
J: TRBJ2-7
DNA: TGTGCCATCAGTGATTCAAGGACTAGCGGGAGCTACGAGCAGTACTTC
CDR3: CAISDSRTSGSYEQYF

size: few
length: 14
V: TRBV6-5
D: NA
J: TRBJ2-1
DNA: TGTGCCAGCAGTTACTCGGGAGCCCACAATGAGCAGTTCTTC
CDR3: CASSYSGAHNEQFF

size: few
length: 14
V: TRBV29-1
D: NA
J: TRBJ2-2
DNA: TGCAGCGTTGCGGACCATTTGAACACCGGGGAGCTGTTTTTT
CDR3: CSVADHLNTGELFF

size: NA
length: 13
V: TRBV29-1
D: NA
J: TRBJ2-7
DNA: TGCAGCGTTGGTGGCAGAGGGGAAGGGGAGCAGTACTTC
CDR3: CSVGGRGEGEQYF

size: few
length: 16
V: TRBV12-3/TRBV12-4
D: NA
J: TRBJ2-3
DNA: TGTGCCAGCAGTTTTAGAAACGGAGGCAGCACAGATACGCAGTATTTT
CDR3: CASSFRNGGSTDTQYF

size: few
length: 14
V: TRBV14
D: NA
J: TRBJ1-1
DNA: TGTGCCAGCAGCCAAGATATGGGGTTCACTGAAGCTTTCTTT
CDR3: CASSQDMGFTEAFF

size: few
length: 15
V: TRBV12-3/TRBV12-4
D: TRBD2
J: TRBJ2-1
DNA: TGTGCCAGCAGTTTAGAATCTAGCGGTAAGGCTGAGCAGTTCTTC
CDR3: CASSLESSGKAEQFF

size: many
length: 12
V: TRBV5-1
D: NA
J: TRBJ2-1
DNA: TGCGCCAGCAGCGACCAGTACAATGAGCAGTTCTTC
CDR3: CASSDQYNEQFF

size: few
length: 16
V: TRBV24-1
D: NA
J: TRBJ2-1
DNA: TGTGCCACCAGTGATGGTGGTAGCGGAACCTACAATGAGCAGTTCTTC
CDR3: CATSDGGSGTYNEQFF

size: NA
length: 11
V: TRBV6-6
D: NA
J: TRBJ2-7
DNA: TGTGCCACCGCCGATGTGAACGAGCAGTACTTC
CDR3: CATADVNEQYF

size: NA
length: 14
V: TRBV7-6
D: NA
J: TRBJ2-7
DNA: TGTGCCAGCAGCTCACTCGGCCGCTTTCCCGAGCAGTACTTC
CDR3: CASSSLGRFPEQYF

size: many
length: 11
V: TRBV28
D: NA
J: TRBJ2-1
DNA: TGTGCCAGTGGGGGCGGATTTGAGCAGTTCTTC
CDR3: CASGGGFEQFF

size: NA
length: 12
V: TRBV12-3/TRBV12-4
D: NA
J: TRBJ2-5
DNA: TGTGCCAGCAGTGCGAGACGACTAGCCCAGTACTTC
CDR3: CASSARRLAQYF

size: NA
length: 12
V: TRBV3-1
D: NA
J: TRBJ2-7
DNA: TGTGCCAGCAGCCAAGCTAACTTGCCGAAGTACTTC
CDR3: CASSQANLPKYF

size: NA
length: 10
V: TRBV20-1
D: NA
J: TRBJ2-7
DNA: TGCAGTGCTAGGTCTGGGGAGCAGTACTTC
CDR3: CSARSGEQYF

size: NA
length: 13
V: TRBV7-9
D: NA
J: TRBJ2-1
DNA: TGTGCCAGCAGCGCGCAGGGTCCGGAGGAGCAGTTCTTC
CDR3: CASSAQGPEEQFF

size: few
length: 13
V: TRBV25-1
D: NA
J: TRBJ2-3
DNA: TGTGCCAGCAGTGTTAGTTTGGCAGATACGCAGTATTTT
CDR3: CASSVSLADTQYF

size: few
length: 15
V: TRBV28
D: NA
J: TRBJ2-1
DNA: TGTGCCAGCAGTTTACGGGGAGACGGGAACAATGAGCAGTTCTTC
CDR3: CASSLRGDGNNEQFF

size: NA
length: 13
V: TRBV12-3/TRBV12-4
D: NA
J: TRBJ1-4
DNA: TGTGCCAGCAGGTTGGGACGTCTCGAAAAACTGTTTTTT
CDR3: CASRLGRLEKLFF

size: NA
length: 16
V: TRBV7-7
D: NA
J: TRBJ2-5
DNA: TGTGCCCGCGGGGGACACCTTTCGAGCGGACAAGAGACCCAGTACTTC
CDR3: CARGGHLSSGQETQYF

size: few
length: 15
V: TRBV10-3
D: NA
J: TRBJ2-7
DNA: TGTGCCATCAGCGAGGGAGGACAGCGCTCCTACGAGCAGTACTTC
CDR3: CAISEGGQRSYEQYF

size: NA
length: 16
V: TRBV12-3/TRBV12-4
D: TRBD2
J: TRBJ2-1
DNA: TGTGCCAGCAGGACGGGACTAGCGGGAATGTACAATGAGCAGTTCTTC
CDR3: CASRTGLAGMYNEQFF

size: NA
length: 15
V: TRBV4-3
D: NA
J: TRBJ2-5
DNA: TGCGCCAGCAGCCAAGATGTCGGGGCCGACGAGACCCAGTACTTC
CDR3: CASSQDVGADETQYF

size: many
length: 11
V: TRBV12-3/TRBV12-4
D: NA
J: TRBJ2-4
DNA: TGTGCCAGCAGTACAGGGTTTCTCCAGTACTTC
CDR3: CASSTGFLQYF

size: few
length: 12
V: TRBV3-1
D: NA
J: TRBJ2-5
DNA: TGTGCCAGCAGCCAAGAGAGTGGGACCCAGTACTTC
CDR3: CASSQESGTQYF

size: NA
length: 16
V: TRBV10-3
D: TRBD2
J: TRBJ2-7
DNA: TGTGCCATCAGTGAGTCTCGAGCGGGGGGGCCGCGCGAGCAGTACTTC
CDR3: CAISESRAGGPREQYF

size: NA
length: 16
V: TRBV6-1
D: NA
J: TRBJ1-6
DNA: TGTGCCAGCAGCAAAACAGGGTGGGGCCTCAATTCACCCCTCCACTTT
CDR3: CASSKTGWGLNSPLHF

size: NA
length: 15
V: TRBV11-2
D: TRBD2
J: TRBJ2-1
DNA: TGTGCCAGCAGCTTATCGGGGGGGGGACGGAATGAGCAGTTCTTC
CDR3: CASSLSGGGRNEQFF

size: many
length: 12
V: TRBV15
D: NA
J: TRBJ2-1
DNA: TGTGCCACCAGCAAGGGGAGCAATGAGCAGTTCTTC
CDR3: CATSKGSNEQFF

size: NA
length: 15
V: TRBV4-2
D: TRBD2
J: TRBJ2-7
DNA: TGTGCCAGCAGCCAAGAAGCGAGGGAGGGTTACGAGCAGTACTTC
CDR3: CASSQEAREGYEQYF

size: many
length: 14
V: TRBV10-3
D: TRBD1
J: TRBJ2-7
DNA: TGTGCCATCAGTGAGACCGGGACAGCCTACGAGCAGTACTTC
CDR3: CAISETGTAYEQYF

size: few
length: 14
V: TRBV27
D: NA
J: TRBJ2-1
DNA: TGTGCCAGCAGTTATACGGTCTCCTACAATGAGCAGTTCTTC
CDR3: CASSYTVSYNEQFF

size: few
length: 14
V: TRBV30
D: NA
J: TRBJ2-1
DNA: TGTGCCTGGGGAGCGGTCCCCCGGAGGGATGAGCAGTTCTTC
CDR3: CAWGAVPRRDEQFF

size: NA
length: 15
V: TRBV2
D: TRBD1
J: TRBJ1-5
DNA: TGTGCCAGCAGTGAGATGGACAGGGACAATCAGCCCCAGCATTTT
CDR3: CASSEMDRDNQPQHF